This T cell receptor beta chain was sequenced in a study of control samples from healthy donors and cancer patients. Germline values: CDR1 LNHNV, CDR2 YYDKDF (reference sequence). The CDR3 has 15 residues. The germline V and J ends were trimmed by 0 bases and 6 bases, with 14 bases remaining between them. Using immunoSEQ multiplex PCR, the repertoire was profiled, and TCRdb retains in-frame clones only, with some absent. In the table there are around 100,000 clones, just over 90% of which are singletons. The chain joins TRBV15 to TRBJ1-2; tentative D call: TRBD1 (5 bases). Sequences were obtained from blood. This receptor was obtained from a woman younger than 30 in good health. The CDR3 spells CATSRERGKEDGYTF. In DNA, the CDR3 is TGTGCCACCAGCAGAGAAAGGGGTAAGGAGGATGGCTACACCTTC.